Sequencing of this TCR beta chain was carried out in a study of metastatic and nonmetastatic thyroid tumors. Turning to the study itself: For malignant and benign thyroid patients, tumor or nodule tissue and blood were the sources whose repertoires were compared. General study findings and limits: Reportedly, malignant thyroid tumors had significantly higher TCR beta diversity than benign nodules, in blood and tumor.

Authors' processing steps: Clinicopathological groups supplied CDR3 differences that were used to build a distant-metastasis classifier for papillary thyroid cancer. Via MiXCR, TCRdb re-called the PCR reads. Clone size and V and J calls follow TCRdb, not the original study. The table lists a few thousand clones, approximately 26% of them singletons, with more than 14% in the top ten. No patient had received any treatment before thyroid surgery. As concerns this clone: The antigen remains undetermined.

The germline V and J ends were trimmed by 7 bases and 3 bases, with 15 bases remaining between them. Germline CDR1 is MNHNS and CDR2 is SASEGT. This CDR3 contains 15 residues. V and J are TRBV6-1 and TRBJ1-4, with D uncertain. The source is a female donor with papillary thyroid cancer or a benign thyroid nodule (not recorded which). Some clones in this sample may be carry-over from other donors' samples. What was sequenced was tumor tissue. CDR3 region: CASKRLANSNEKLFF. CDR3 nucleotides: TGTGCCAGCAAACGCTTGGCGAACTCTAATGAAAAACTGTTTTTT.